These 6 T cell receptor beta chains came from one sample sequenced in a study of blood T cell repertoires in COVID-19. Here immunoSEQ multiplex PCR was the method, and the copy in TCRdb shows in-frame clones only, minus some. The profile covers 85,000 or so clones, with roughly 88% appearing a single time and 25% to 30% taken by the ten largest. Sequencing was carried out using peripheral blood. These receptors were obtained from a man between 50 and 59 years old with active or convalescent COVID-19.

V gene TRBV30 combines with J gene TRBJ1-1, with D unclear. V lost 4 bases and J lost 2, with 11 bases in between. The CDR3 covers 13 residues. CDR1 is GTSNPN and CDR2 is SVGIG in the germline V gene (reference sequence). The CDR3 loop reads CAWTLGYNTEAFF. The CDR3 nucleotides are TGTGCCTGGACTCTCGGGTATAACACTGAAGCTTTCTTT.

Here the CDR3 DNA reads TGCGCCAGCAGCCCTGGGGAGGGGTCCCTGGGAGGTCAGCCCCAGCATTTT. Protein: CASSPGEGSLGGQPQHF. The rearrangement links TRBV5-1 to TRBJ1-5; D perhaps matches TRBD1 (5 bases). This CDR3 spans 17 amino acids. Between the trimmed V and J ends, which lost 4 bases and 6 bases, there was a span of 23 bases. Germline V gene data show CDR1 as SGHRS and CDR2 as YFSETQ.

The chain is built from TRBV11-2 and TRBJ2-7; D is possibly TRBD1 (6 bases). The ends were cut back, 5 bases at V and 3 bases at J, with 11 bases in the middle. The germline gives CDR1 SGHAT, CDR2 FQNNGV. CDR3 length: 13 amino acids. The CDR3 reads CASSIGQSYEQYF. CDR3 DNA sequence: TGTGCCAGCAGCATCGGACAGAGCTACGAGCAGTACTTC.

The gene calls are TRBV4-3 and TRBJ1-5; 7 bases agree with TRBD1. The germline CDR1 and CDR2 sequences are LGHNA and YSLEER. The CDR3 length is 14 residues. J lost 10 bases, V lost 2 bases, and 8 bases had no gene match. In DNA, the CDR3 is TGCGCCAGCAGCCAACTTTTACAGGGGATTCCCCAGCATTTT. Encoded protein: CASSQLLQGIPQHF.

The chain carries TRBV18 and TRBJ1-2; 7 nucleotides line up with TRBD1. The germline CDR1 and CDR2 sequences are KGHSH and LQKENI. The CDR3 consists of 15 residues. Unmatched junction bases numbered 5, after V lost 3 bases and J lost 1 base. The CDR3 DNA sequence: TGTGCCAGCTCACCCGAGGGACAGAGTAACTATGGCTACACCTTC. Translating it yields CASSPEGQSNYGYTF.

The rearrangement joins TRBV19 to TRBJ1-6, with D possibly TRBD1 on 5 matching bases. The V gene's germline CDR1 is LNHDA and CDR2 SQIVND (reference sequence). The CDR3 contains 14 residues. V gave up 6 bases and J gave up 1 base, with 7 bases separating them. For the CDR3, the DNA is TGTGCCAGTAGCCAGGGATCCTATAATTCACCCCTCCACTTT. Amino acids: CASSQGSYNSPLHF.